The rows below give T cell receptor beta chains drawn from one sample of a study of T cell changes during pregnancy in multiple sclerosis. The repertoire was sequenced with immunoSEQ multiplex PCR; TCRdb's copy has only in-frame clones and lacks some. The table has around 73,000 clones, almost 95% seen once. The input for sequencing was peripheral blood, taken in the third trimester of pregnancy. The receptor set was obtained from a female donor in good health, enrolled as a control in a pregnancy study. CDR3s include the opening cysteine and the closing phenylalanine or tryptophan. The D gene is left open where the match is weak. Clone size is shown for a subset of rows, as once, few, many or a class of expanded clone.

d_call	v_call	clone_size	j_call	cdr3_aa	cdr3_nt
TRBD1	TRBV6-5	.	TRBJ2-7	CASTKTGTGVYEQYF	TGTGCCAGCACCAAAACCGGGACAGGGGTCTACGAGCAGTACTTC
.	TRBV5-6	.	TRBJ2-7	CASELEGNEQYF	TGTGCCAGCGAGCTTGAGGGTAACGAGCAGTACTTC
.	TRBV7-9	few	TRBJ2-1	CASSPDARWFGEQFF	TGTGCCAGCAGCCCAGACGCTAGGTGGTTCGGTGAGCAGTTCTTC
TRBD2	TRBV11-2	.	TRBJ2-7	CASTWGPGGAYEQYF	TGTGCCAGCACCTGGGGCCCGGGAGGGGCCTACGAGCAGTACTTC
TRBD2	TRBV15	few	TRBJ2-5	CATSRGTSGGETQYF	TGTGCCACCAGCAGAGGGACTAGCGGGGGGGAGACCCAGTACTTC
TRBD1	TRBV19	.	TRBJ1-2	CASSSGQGIGGYTF	TGTGCCAGTAGTTCGGGACAGGGGATTGGTGGCTACACCTTC
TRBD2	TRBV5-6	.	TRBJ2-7	CASSLVSGASYEQYF	TGTGCCAGCAGCTTGGTTAGCGGGGCTTCCTACGAGCAGTACTTC
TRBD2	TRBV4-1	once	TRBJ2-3	CASSHSSGLTDTQYF	TGCGCCAGCAGCCATTCTAGCGGGCTCACAGATACGCAGTATTTT
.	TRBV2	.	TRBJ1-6	CASRARPRGANSPLHF	TGTGCCAGCAGAGCAAGACCCAGGGGTGCCAATTCACCCCTCCACTTT
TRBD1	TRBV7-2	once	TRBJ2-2	CASSLVQGVVAGELFF	TGTGCCAGCAGCTTAGTGCAGGGGGTGGTCGCCGGGGAGCTGTTTTTT
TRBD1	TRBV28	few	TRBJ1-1	CASSGDITGDEAFF	TGTGCCAGCAGTGGGGACATAACAGGGGATGAGGCTTTCTTT
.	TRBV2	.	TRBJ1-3	CASSGMGGSGNTIYF	TGTGCCAGCAGTGGTATGGGGGGCTCTGGAAACACCATATATTTT
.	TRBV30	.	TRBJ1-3	CAWINSGNTIYF	TGTGCCTGGATTAACTCTGGAAACACCATATATTTT
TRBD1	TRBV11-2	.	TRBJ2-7	CASSLGTGGTYEQYF	TGTGCCAGCAGCTTAGGGACAGGGGGCACCTACGAGCAGTACTTC
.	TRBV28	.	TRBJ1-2	CASYLPIEQGTHYGYTF	TGTGCCAGCTACCTCCCAATCGAACAGGGAACTCACTATGGCTACACCTTC
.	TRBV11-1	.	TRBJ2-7	CASSLAGESDEQYF	TGTGCCAGCAGCTTAGCGGGAGAGAGCGACGAGCAGTACTTC
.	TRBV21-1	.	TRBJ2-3	CASSKGSGLASSTDTQYF	TGTGCCAGCAGCAAAGGGAGCGGACTAGCGTCTAGCACAGATACGCAGTATTTT
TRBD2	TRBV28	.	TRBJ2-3	CASSLSGALHTQYF	TGTGCCAGCAGTTTGAGCGGGGCTCTTCATACGCAGTATTTT
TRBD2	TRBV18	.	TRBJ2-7	CASSLTGTSVTLYYEQYF	TGTGCCAGCTCACTTACCGGGACTAGCGTCACCCTTTACTACGAGCAGTACTTC
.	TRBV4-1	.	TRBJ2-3	CASSLSNTDTQYF	TGCGCCAGCAGCCTCTCTAACACAGATACGCAGTATTTT
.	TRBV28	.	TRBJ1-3	CASTGSWVAIYF	TGTGCCAGCACCGGGTCCTGGGTGGCCATATATTTT
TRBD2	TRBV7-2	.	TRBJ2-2	CASSLVGASGRGNTGELFF	TGTGCCAGCAGCTTAGTTGGGGCTAGCGGGAGGGGAAACACCGGAGAGCTGTTTTTT
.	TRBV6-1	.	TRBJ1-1	CASSALTVNTEAFF	TGTGCCAGCAGTGCCTTGACAGTGAACACTGAAGCTTTCTTT
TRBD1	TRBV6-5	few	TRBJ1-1	CASRSQGDYTEAFF	TGTGCCAGCAGATCACAGGGGGACTACACTGAAGCTTTCTTT
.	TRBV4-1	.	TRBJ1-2	CASSPRGGIGYGYTF	TGCGCCAGCAGCCCTCGGGGGGGAATTGGCTATGGCTACACCTTC
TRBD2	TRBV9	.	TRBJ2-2	CASSLAAGAGGELFF	TGTGCCAGCTCCCTCGCGGCGGGAGCCGGCGGGGAGCTGTTTTTT
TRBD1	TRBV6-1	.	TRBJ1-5	CASSDLQGVKLPQHF	TGTGCCAGCAGTGATCTACAGGGGGTTAAACTGCCCCAGCATTTT
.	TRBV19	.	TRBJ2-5	CASSIGSQGRETQYF	TGTGCCAGTAGTATAGGTAGCCAGGGAAGAGAGACCCAGTACTTC
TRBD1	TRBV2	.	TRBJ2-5	CARSGQGQETQYF	TGTGCCAGGAGTGGACAGGGACAAGAGACCCAGTACTTC
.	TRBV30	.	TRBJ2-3	CASPRGGGTDTQYF	TGTGCCAGCCCTAGGGGGGGTGGGACAGATACGCAGTATTTT
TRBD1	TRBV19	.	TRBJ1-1	CASSRDGQGPTEAFF	TGTGCCAGTAGTAGGGATGGACAGGGCCCCACTGAAGCTTTCTTT
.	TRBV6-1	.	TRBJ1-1	CASSQGWDTEAFF	TGTGCCAGCAGTCAGGGTTGGGACACTGAAGCTTTCTTT
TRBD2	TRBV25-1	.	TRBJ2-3	CARTDSLAGGPSTQYF	TGTGCCAGGACCGACAGTCTAGCGGGAGGGCCTTCTACGCAGTATTTT
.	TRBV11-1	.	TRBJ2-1	CASSFGTNEQFF	TGTGCCAGCAGCTTCGGGACAAATGAGCAGTTCTTC
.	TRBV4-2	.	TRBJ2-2	CASSLLEGGGTGELFF	TGTGCCAGCAGCCTGCTTGAGGGGGGGGGCACCGGGGAGCTGTTTTTT
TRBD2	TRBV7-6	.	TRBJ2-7	CASSLSGSYYEQYF	TGTGCCAGCAGCTTAAGCGGGAGTTATTACGAGCAGTACTTC
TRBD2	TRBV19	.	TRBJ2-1	CASSIRLAGGSSYNEQFF	TGTGCCAGTAGTATTCGACTAGCGGGGGGTAGCTCCTACAATGAGCAGTTCTTC
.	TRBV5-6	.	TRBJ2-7	CASSLGTEFGRYF	TGTGCCAGCAGCTTGGGGACAGAATTCGGGCGGTACTTC
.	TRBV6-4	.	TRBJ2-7	CASRRRGGEQYF	TGTGCCAGCAGGCGGAGGGGGGGCGAGCAGTACTTC
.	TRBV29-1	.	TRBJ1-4	CSVEDPAREKLFF	TGCAGCGTTGAAGATCCTGCCAGAGAAAAACTGTTTTTT
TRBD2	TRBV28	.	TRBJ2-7	CASRTGTSGTYEQYF	TGTGCCAGCAGGACCGGGACTAGCGGCACCTACGAGCAGTACTTC
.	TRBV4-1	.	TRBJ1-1	CASSQVPTPYAEAFF	TGCGCCAGCAGCCAAGTCCCGACACCGTATGCTGAAGCTTTCTTT
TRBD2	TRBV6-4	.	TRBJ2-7	CAGLTSELYEQYF	TGTGCCGGACTGACTAGCGAATTATACGAGCAGTACTTC
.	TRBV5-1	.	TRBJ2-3	CASSSGLPTDTQYF	TGCGCCAGCAGCTCCGGACTCCCCACAGATACGCAGTATTTT
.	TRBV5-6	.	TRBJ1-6	CASSDSSPYNSPLHF	TGTGCCAGCAGCGACTCCTCACCCTATAATTCACCCCTCCACTTT
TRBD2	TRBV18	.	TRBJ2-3	CASSRPGLAGDRGTQYF	TGTGCCAGCTCACGACCGGGACTAGCGGGGGACAGGGGTACGCAGTATTTT
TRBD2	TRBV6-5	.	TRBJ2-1	CASSHLAGGGNEQFF	TGTGCCAGCAGCCATCTAGCGGGGGGGGGAAATGAGCAGTTCTTC
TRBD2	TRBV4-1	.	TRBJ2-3	CASSQGRGGGTTDTQYF	TGCGCCAGCAGCCAAGGGAGGGGCGGGGGGACGACAGATACGCAGTATTTT
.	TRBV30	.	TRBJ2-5	CAWSVYVGHGETQYF	TGTGCCTGGAGTGTATATGTGGGACACGGAGAGACCCAGTACTTC
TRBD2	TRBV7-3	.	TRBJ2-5	CASSLNGAGGRQETQYF	TGTGCCAGCAGCTTAAATGGCGCGGGAGGGCGGCAAGAGACCCAGTACTTC
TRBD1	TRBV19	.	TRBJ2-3	CASSIFRTGGTDTQYF	TGTGCCAGTAGTATTTTTCGAACAGGGGGCACAGATACGCAGTATTTT
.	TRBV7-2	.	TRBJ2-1	CASSDGHYNEQFF	TGTGCCAGCAGTGATGGCCACTACAATGAGCAGTTCTTC
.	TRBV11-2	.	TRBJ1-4	CASRPGLRATNEKLFF	TGTGCCAGCAGACCAGGCCTCAGGGCAACTAATGAAAAACTGTTTTTT
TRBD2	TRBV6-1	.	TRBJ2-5	CASSETSGAVKETQYF	TGTGCCAGCAGTGAGACTAGCGGGGCGGTCAAAGAGACCCAGTACTTC
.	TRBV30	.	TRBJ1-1	CAWSPQTAEAFF	TGTGCCTGGAGCCCGCAAACTGCTGAAGCTTTCTTT